This TCR beta chain was sequenced for a study of blood T cell repertoires in COVID-19. The overall study: Collection of acute and convalescent COVID-19 samples took place in the United States, Italy and Spain. In each case, the material was cDNA or gDNA derived from T cells, B-cell-depleted T cells, or PBMCs.

The repertoire was sequenced with immunoSEQ multiplex PCR; TCRdb's copy has only in-frame clones and lacks some. The sample includes about 320,000 clones, over 70% of them seen just once. With 0 bases removed from V and 5 bases from J, the gap between germline ends came to 13 bases. The CDR3 consists of 15 residues. The germline V gene encodes CDR1 SGHNT and CDR2 YENEEA. This clone has only one observation. The sequencing sample was made of peripheral blood. This sequence joins TRBV11-3 and TRBJ2-5, with D hard to call. This clonotype was obtained from a woman aged 45-65 years with acute or convalescent COVID-19. Here the CDR3 reads CASSLDGRLAETQYF. The CDR3 region has the DNA TGTGCCAGCAGCTTAGATGGCAGGCTCGCGGAGACCCAGTACTTC.